The 20 T cell receptor beta chains in this list originate from one sample, sequenced in a study of OX40 agonist ivuxolimab in advanced cancers. The library was prepared using the immunoSEQ multiplex PCR assay. The table comes from immuneACCESS by way of TCRdb, which keeps in-frame sequences with V and J called. Part of the clones is missing from these tables; in studies checked, under half for an unresolved V gene and the rest for unknown reasons. The sample contains around 50,000 clones, approximately 90% of them found a single time. The ten most abundant clones make up around 0.6% of the sample. The specimen comprised CD4+ or CD8+ T cells sorted from blood, sampled in a trial of the OX40 agonist ivuxolimab. These receptors all stem from an adult with an advanced solid tumor such as melanoma, head and neck, liver or kidney cancer.

DNA of the CDR3: TGTGCCAGCAGTAGCCGGGACTGCGCGGGCAATGAGCAGTTCTTC. This translates into CASSSRDCAGNEQFF. V gene TRBV21-1 combines with J gene TRBJ2-1; the listed D gene, TRBD2, was not tested against the DNA. TRBV21-1 is flagged as a pseudogene. The CDR3 runs to 15 residues.

The V and J genes are TRBV5-1 and TRBJ2-5, with 10 nucleotides matching TRBD2. The V gene's germline CDR1 is SGHRS and CDR2 YFSETQ. The ends lost 0 bases at V and 4 bases at J; junction bases unmatched: 3. CDR3 size: 15 residues. The CDR3 sequence: CASSLEVAGGETQYF. CDR3 sequence (DNA): TGCGCCAGCAGCTTGGAGGTAGCGGGAGGAGAGACCCAGTACTTC.

This clone was seen just once. The chain's CDR3 is CASQQGVGYEQYF. CDR3 DNA sequence: TGTGCCAGCCAACAGGGGGTGGGATACGAGCAGTACTTC. This chain uses TRBV19 with TRBJ2-7; 8 nucleotides agree with TRBD1. CDR3 length: 13 residues. With V trimmed by 9 bases and J by 4 bases, 8 bases remained unmatched. CDR1 and CDR2 from the germline V gene are LNHDA and SQIVND (reference sequence).

This chain connects TRBV27 to TRBJ1-4; 7 nucleotides agree with TRBD1. The CDR3 length is 15 residues. Germline V CDR1 and CDR2: MNHEY, SMNVEV (reference sequence). V was clipped by 5 bases and J by 7 bases; unmatched bases: 10. The CDR3 DNA sequence: TGTGCCAGCAGTGCACGACAGGGCGGGGGTGAAAAACTGTTTTTT. It is translated as CASSARQGGGEKLFF. The full variable domain, with the rest looked up from reference TRBV27 and TRBJ1-4, is EAQVTQNPRYLITVTGKKLTVTCSQNMNHEYMSWYRQDPGLGLRQIYYSMNVEVTDKGDVPEGYKVSRKEKRNFPLILESPSPNQTSLYFCASSARQGGGEKLFFGSGTQLSVL.

This clone has only a few counts. The gene calls are TRBV5-1 and TRBJ1-3; 7 bases are shared with TRBD1. Unmatched junction bases numbered 8, after V lost 0 bases and J lost 2 bases. CDR1 and CDR2 (germline): SGHRS, YFSETQ. This CDR3 has 17 residues. Written as DNA, the CDR3 is TGCGCCAGCAGCTTGGTGGTTGGCGGGACAGCTGGAAACACCATATATTTT. Translation gives CASSLVVGGTAGNTIYF.

Worth noting for this clone: The identical CDR3 is also encoded by other nucleotide sequences in the sample. The genes are TRBV30 and TRBJ2-2; perhaps TRBD1 as D (6 bases). The V gene lost 3 bases and the J gene lost 6 bases, with 23 bases spanning the gap. Per germline, CDR1 GTSNPN and CDR2 SVGIG (reference sequence). The CDR3 has 17 amino acids. The CDR3 nucleotides read TGTGCCTGGAGGGGGGACACTGGTGCTCACTTGGCCGGGGAGCTGTTTTTT. It codes for CAWRGDTGAHLAGELFF.

The V gene is TRBV5-4, the J gene TRBJ2-7, with D possibly TRBD2 on 6 matching bases. Deletions cut 4 bases from V and 4 bases from J, with 18 bases between. Per the germline V gene, CDR1 is SGHNT and CDR2 is YYREEE (reference sequence). This CDR3 has 15 amino acids. The CDR3 region has the DNA TGTGCCAGCAGCCGAGGAGGGATCTCTATTTACGAGCAGTACTTC. This encodes CASSRGGISIYEQYF.

The chain recombines TRBV7-9 with TRBJ2-1, with D possibly TRBD2 on 7 matching bases. Germline V CDR1 and CDR2: SEHNR, FQNEAQ (reference sequence). V lost 1 base, J lost 5 bases, and 15 bases lay in between. The CDR3 spans 16 residues. The CDR3 protein is CASSLVGLGGDNEQFF. The CDR3 DNA is TGTGCCAGCAGCTTAGTAGGTCTAGGGGGGGACAATGAGCAGTTCTTC.

The J gene is TRBJ1-5, the V gene TRBV6-5; D unclear. Trimming shortened V by 11 bases and J by 1 base, and 12 bases separated the two germline ends. Germline CDR1 is MNHEY and CDR2 is SVGAGI. There are 13 residues in the CDR3. The CDR3 protein is CASSVNSNQPQHF. In nucleotides, the CDR3 is TGTGCCTCCTCCGTCAACAGCAATCAGCCCCAGCATTTT.

The chain employs TRBV6-1 and TRBJ2-1; D is possibly TRBD2 (6 bases). Germline V lookup: CDR1 MNHNS, CDR2 SASEGT. V shed 0 bases and J shed 4 bases, with 16 bases lying between them. The CDR3 has 17 amino acids. The CDR3 is CASSEAGGWWGYNEQFF. In DNA, the CDR3 is TGTGCCAGCAGTGAAGCGGGGGGTTGGTGGGGGTACAATGAGCAGTTCTTC.

This clone was counted once. The chain is built from TRBV25-1 and TRBJ2-7; 9 bases align to TRBD1. CDR3 length: 17 residues. Per the germline V gene, CDR1 is MGHDK and CDR2 is SYGVNS. V lost 1 base to trimming and J lost 0 bases; unmatched junction nucleotides: 7. The CDR3 nucleotides read TGTGCCAGCAGTGAATCCACCGGGACAGGGCTCTCCTACGAGCAGTACTTC. It yields the protein CASSESTGTGLSYEQYF.

This clone occurred once. V usage is TRBV7-9 and J usage is TRBJ1-4; D is uncertain. The germline V and J ends were trimmed by 1 base and 8 bases, with 17 bases remaining between them. The CDR3 is made up of 16 amino acids. CDR1 is SEHNR, CDR2 FQNEAQ, per germline (reference sequence). The CDR3 DNA reads as TGTGCCAGCAGCTTAGGAGTGAAGACACTGGACGAAAAACTGTTTTTT. Translation gives CASSLGVKTLDEKLFF.

The chain joins TRBV5-5 to TRBJ2-2; 7 bases are shared with TRBD2. The CDR3 has 15 amino acids. V lost 2 bases and J lost 2; bases outside the gene matches: 3. The germline CDR1 and CDR2 sequences are SGHKS and YYEKEE (reference sequence). CDR3 residues: CASSFRDYNTGELFF. The CDR3 coding sequence is TGTGCCAGCAGCTTCCGGGACTATAACACCGGGGAGCTGTTTTTT.

In this sample, this clone turned up a few times. The V call is TRBV2, the J call TRBJ1-3, with 7 bases lining up with TRBD1. The germline gives CDR1 SNHLY, CDR2 FYNNEI. The CDR3 consists of 16 residues. With V trimmed by 5 bases and J by 3 bases, 10 bases remained unmatched. CDR3 sequence reads: CASSYRGSSGGNTIYF. The DNA of the CDR3 is TGTGCCAGCAGTTACAGGGGATCCTCGGGTGGAAACACCATATATTTT.

The rearrangement uses TRBV4-2 and TRBJ2-1; TRBD2 might be the D (5 bases). V was cut by 1 base and J by 0 bases, with 7 bases left in between. CDR1 and CDR2 from the germline V gene are LGHNA and YNFKEQ. This CDR3 is 15 amino acids long. For the CDR3, the DNA is TGTGCCAGCAGCCAAGGGACTTACTCCTACAATGAGCAGTTCTTC. This sequence encodes CASSQGTYSYNEQFF.

This sequence joins TRBV13 and TRBJ2-4, with D uncertain. The germline CDR1 and CDR2 sequences are PRHDT and FYEKMQ (reference sequence). The CDR3 runs 14 residues. Trimming shortened V by 2 bases and J by 5 bases, and 10 bases separated the two germline ends. The CDR3 here is CASSLIQFQNIQYF. CDR3 nucleotide sequence: TGTGCCAGCAGCTTAATCCAGTTCCAAAACATTCAGTACTTC. Drawing the rest from reference TRBV13 and TRBJ2-4, the complete variable domain is AAGVIQSPRHLIKEKRETATLKCYPIPRHDTVYWYQQGPGQDPQFLISFYEKMQSDKGSIPDRFSAQQFSDYHSELNMSSLELGDSALYFCASSLIQFQNIQYFGAGTRLSVL.

V and J are TRBV7-2 and TRBJ2-1; weak D call: TRBD1 (5 bases). Looked up from germline, CDR1 is SGHTA and CDR2 is FQGNSA. The CDR3 is made up of 14 amino acids. V was shortened by 1 base and J by 7 bases, with 11 bases between the two germline ends. CDR3 bases: TGTGCCAGCAGCTTAGATGTGGGGCGGAATGAGCAGTTCTTC. As protein: CASSLDVGRNEQFF.

The chain recombines TRBV2 with TRBJ2-7; possibly TRBD1 for D (6 bases). Germline CDR1 SNHLY, CDR2 FYNNEI. The CDR3 length is 14 residues. Trimming shortened V by 8 bases and J by 0 bases, and 14 bases separated the two germline ends. The CDR3 coding sequence is TGTGCCAGCGGGTTTGACAGGATCTCCTACGAGCAGTACTTC. It encodes CASGFDRISYEQYF.

This sequence joins TRBV28 and TRBJ2-7; D call uncertain. The V gene lost 8 bases and the J gene lost 0 bases, with 11 bases spanning the gap. This CDR3 spans 13 amino acids. Per the germline V gene, CDR1 is MDHEN and CDR2 is SYDVKM. The CDR3 sequence: CASARYSSYEQYF. CDR3 DNA: TGTGCCAGCGCGAGGTACAGCTCCTACGAGCAGTACTTC.

The rearrangement uses TRBV13 and TRBJ2-7, with TRBD2 matching over 11 bases. The CDR3 runs to 14 residues. Trimming at V came to 4 bases and at J to 3 bases, leaving 2 bases not matched to a gene. Germline V CDR1 and CDR2: PRHDT, FYEKMQ (reference sequence). The CDR3 spells CASSSTSGSYEQYF. The CDR3 DNA reads TGTGCCAGCAGCTCCACTAGCGGGAGCTACGAGCAGTACTTC.